One and the same sample provided the 9 T cell receptor beta chains below, sequenced in a study of blood T cells in healthy people across ages. A second roughly 6 to 12 cycle PCR used barcoded and J-beta primers. TCRdb ran MiXCR on the 5' RACE reads and lists one entry per CDR3 protein. The repertoire consists of about 730,000 distinct CDR3 sequences, with approximately 43% occurring once and the leading ten covering around a fifth. The sequencing sample was made of blood. These receptors were taken from a woman aged 55-69 years in good health.

The V and J genes are TRBV6-2 or TRBV6-3 and TRBJ2-5, with 7 positions matching TRBD1. The CDR3 extends over 16 amino acids. Trimming removed 0 bases from V and 1 base from J; junction bases left unmatched: 5. Germline CDR1 reads MNHEY; CDR2 reads SVGEGT. CDR3: CASSYSWTGTQETQYF. For the CDR3, the DNA is TGTGCCAGCAGTTACTCGTGGACAGGTACCCAAGAGACCCAGTACTTC.

About this clonotype: A read error may explain this, as a much larger clone is one base away. This chain uses TRBV4-2 with TRBJ2-1; 8 positions match TRBD2. In germline, CDR1 is LGHNA, CDR2 YNFKEQ. The CDR3 length is 16 residues. The V gene end was trimmed by 0 bases and the J gene end by 6 bases; junction bases not matched to a gene: 7. The CDR3 sequence is CASSQDRRAGVNEQFF. The CDR3 coding sequence is TGTGCCAGCAGCCAAGATCGACGAGCGGGAGTCAATGAGCAGTTCTTC.

This sequence joins TRBV10-3 and TRBJ1-2, with TRBD1 as a possible D gene (5 bases). The CDR3 length is 15 residues. Germline assignment: CDR1 ENHRY and CDR2 SYGVKD. V lost 5 bases to trimming and J lost 6 bases, with 19 bases between them. The CDR3 coding sequence is TGTGCCATCAGTAATACCCGGGACGGAGACCATGGCTACACCTTC. Translated, it gives CAISNTRDGDHGYTF.

V usage is TRBV7-2 and J usage is TRBJ1-2; tentatively, D is TRBD1 (6 bases). CDR3 length: 14 amino acids. V dropped 4 bases and J dropped 5 bases, with 14 bases sitting between them. Germline CDR1 is SGHTA and CDR2 is FQGNSA. This CDR3 is CASSSQQGRYGYTF. CDR3 DNA sequence: TGTGCCAGCAGCTCCCAACAGGGCCGGTATGGCTACACCTTC.

The table lists this clonotype with many counts. Here the CDR3 reads CASSLDRGEMAKNIQYF. DNA of the CDR3: TGTGCCAGCAGCTTAGATCGGGGGGAGATGGCCAAAAACATTCAGTACTTC. The chain employs TRBV11-2 and TRBJ2-4; 7 bases are shared with TRBD2. CDR1 and CDR2 (germline): SGHAT, FQNNGV. V shed 0 bases, J shed 1 base, and the junction held 6 bases outside the gene matches. This CDR3 has 17 residues.

This clonotype was detected a few times. The rearrangement joins TRBV10-3 to TRBJ2-3; TRBD2 aligns across 7 bases. Germline-derived CDR1 and CDR2 are ENHRY and SYGVKD. J was trimmed by 0 bases and V by 5 bases; bases with no gene match: 11. The CDR3 runs 17 residues. In nucleotides, the CDR3 is TGTGCCATCAGTAGTGACCTAGCGGTTTCTAGCACAGATACGCAGTATTTT. Translated, it gives CAISSDLAVSSTDTQYF.

The chain combines TRBV18 with TRBJ2-7; 8 nucleotides match TRBD2. The junction had 9 bases not matched to a gene; V was cut back by 3 bases and J by 5 bases. The germline V gene has CDR1 KGHSH and CDR2 LQKENI. There are 15 residues in the CDR3. The CDR3 DNA reads TGTGCCAGCTCACCTATCAGCGGGAGTTTTAACGAGCAGTACTTC. Encoded protein: CASSPISGSFNEQYF.

The CDR3 sequence is CASSQQGSITDTQYF. The CDR3, as DNA: TGTGCCAGTAGTCAACAGGGTTCTATCACAGATACGCAGTATTTT. V usage is TRBV2 and J usage is TRBJ2-3; TRBD1 is a possible D gene (6 bases). V lost 9 bases and J 2 bases, leaving 18 bases between the germline ends. The CDR3 extends over 15 amino acids. In germline, CDR1 is SNHLY, CDR2 FYNNEI.

This clonotype showed up many times. V is TRBV7-2 and J is TRBJ2-6, with a possible D match to TRBD1 (6 bases). The CDR3 loop spans 17 amino acids. CDR1 SGHTA and CDR2 FQGNSA come from the germline V gene. Trimming pared 7 bases from V and 0 bases from J, leaving 16 bases between. The DNA of the CDR3 is TGTGCCAGCAATACCGGGACATCTCACTCTGGGGCCAACGTCCTGACTTTC. It encodes CASNTGTSHSGANVLTF. Using reference TRBV7-2 and TRBJ2-6 for the parts outside the CDR3, the full variable domain is GAGVSQSPSNKVTEKGKDVELRCDPISGHTALYWYRQSLGQGLEFLIYFQGNSAPDKSGLPSDRFSAERTGGSVSTLTIQRTQQEDSAVYLCASNTGTSHSGANVLTFGAGSRLTVL.